Listed below are T cell receptor beta chains from one sample, sequenced in a study of shared clonotypes between healthy human individuals. Sequencing used immunoSEQ multiplex PCR; TCRdb keeps in-frame clones, though not all of them. The sample shows some 2 million clones, over 85% of them seen only once. The sequencing sample was made of naive CD8+ T cells sorted from blood. Receptors were obtained from a man between 18 and 29 years old in good health. CDR3s include the opening cysteine and the closing phenylalanine or tryptophan. D genes are given only for firm matches. Some rows mark clone size as missing; the rest say once, few, many or name a class of expanded clone.

>TRBV5-6|-|TRBJ2-7|-
CASSLAGGRDEQYF
TGTGCCAGCAGCTTGGCTGGGGGCCGGGACGAGCAGTACTTC
>TRBV6-1|-|TRBJ1-2|-
CASSEEAGPVNYGYTF
TGTGCCAGCAGTGAAGAGGCAGGGCCGGTAAACTATGGCTACACCTTC
>TRBV6-6|-|TRBJ1-5|TRBD1
CASSQGGGDQPQHF
TGTGCCAGCAGCCAGGGGGGTGGGGATCAGCCCCAGCATTTT
>TRBV4-1|-|TRBJ2-3|TRBD2
CASGLAGGDPTDTQYF
TGCGCCAGCGGGCTAGCGGGGGGAGACCCCACAGATACGCAGTATTTT
>TRBV5-1|many|TRBJ1-4|-
CASSLNGNEKLFF
TGCGCCAGCAGCTTGAACGGCAATGAAAAACTGTTTTTT
>TRBV27|-|TRBJ2-1|TRBD2
CASSQRGLAGYNEQFF
TGTGCCAGCAGTCAAAGGGGACTAGCGGGGTACAATGAGCAGTTCTTC
>TRBV28|-|TRBJ2-3|-
CASTPGTDTQYF
TGTGCCAGCACCCCGGGGACAGATACGCAGTATTTT
>TRBV5-4|-|TRBJ1-3|-
CASRLEVGNTIYF
TGTGCCAGCAGGTTGGAGGTTGGGAACACCATATATTTT
>TRBV4-3|-|TRBJ2-5|-
CASRRAIEKTQYF
TGCGCCAGCCGCAGGGCTATTGAGAAGACCCAGTACTTC
>TRBV7-3|-|TRBJ2-1|TRBD1
CASSTGQGYNEQFF
TGTGCCAGCAGCACGGGACAGGGATACAATGAGCAGTTCTTC
>TRBV5-4|-|TRBJ2-1|-
CASSRLAEPTGNEQFF
TGTGCCAGCAGCCGGTTAGCAGAACCCACCGGGAATGAGCAGTTCTTC
>TRBV27|-|TRBJ2-7|-
CASSLSHGTYEQYF
TGTGCCAGCAGTTTATCGCACGGAACCTACGAGCAGTACTTC
>TRBV5-1|-|TRBJ2-7|-
CASSLSVSYEQYF
TGCGCCAGCAGCTTGTCAGTATCCTACGAGCAGTACTTC
>TRBV4-1|-|TRBJ2-7|TRBD2
CASSQSGGVYEQYF
TGCGCCAGCAGCCAGTCCGGGGGGGTCTACGAGCAGTACTTC
>TRBV9|-|TRBJ2-1|-
CASSAEKASFLNNEQFF
TGTGCCAGCAGCGCCGAGAAAGCAAGTTTTCTAAACAATGAGCAGTTCTTC
>TRBV6-1|-|TRBJ1-5|-
CASSEAAGSLNQPQHF
TGTGCCAGCAGTGAAGCCGCGGGATCCCTCAACCAGCCCCAGCATTTT
>TRBV4-3|once|TRBJ2-7|-
CASSQERGLYEQYF
TGCGCCAGCAGCCAAGAAAGGGGACTGTACGAGCAGTACTTC
>TRBV18|-|TRBJ2-2|-
CASSPQASGHTGELFF
TGTGCCAGCTCACCACAGGCCAGCGGCCACACCGGGGAGCTGTTTTTT
>TRBV13|-|TRBJ2-3|-
CASSSPAITDTQYF
TGTGCCAGCAGCTCCCCAGCGATCACAGATACGCAGTATTTT
>TRBV7-9|-|TRBJ2-1|TRBD1
CASSYRDSTYNEQFF
TGTGCCAGCAGCTACCGGGACAGCACCTACAATGAGCAGTTCTTC
>TRBV19|-|TRBJ1-2|-
CASSLFGETTYGYTF
TGTGCCAGTAGTCTATTTGGGGAAACGACCTATGGCTACACCTTC
>TRBV6-5|-|TRBJ1-2|-
CASSTLGTDGYTF
TGTGCCAGCAGTACCCTTGGCACAGATGGCTACACCTTC
>TRBV28|-|TRBJ2-5|TRBD2
CASSLFRTSGPRAQETQYF
TGTGCCAGCAGTTTATTTAGGACTAGCGGACCGAGGGCCCAAGAGACCCAGTACTTC
>TRBV30|-|TRBJ2-1|-
CAWSVSSSVDEQFF
TGTGCCTGGAGTGTATCTAGCTCCGTCGATGAGCAGTTCTTC
>TRBV10-3|once|TRBJ2-2|TRBD1
CAIRGQGEWELFF
TGTGCCATCAGGGGACAGGGGGAGTGGGAGCTGTTTTTT
>TRBV7-8|-|TRBJ1-2|TRBD1
CASSLGDRDMIGGYTF
TGTGCCAGCAGCTTAGGGGACAGGGACATGATAGGCGGCTACACCTTC
>TRBV4-3|-|TRBJ2-5|-
CASSRYRGGEYQETQYF
TGCGCCAGCAGCCGGTATAGGGGGGGAGAGTACCAAGAGACCCAGTACTTC
>TRBV29-1|-|TRBJ1-1|-
CSAHTNGEAFF
TGCAGCGCCCACACCAACGGAGAAGCTTTCTTT
>TRBV27|-|TRBJ1-5|-
CASSFSGFNQPQHF
TGTGCCAGCAGTTTTAGTGGATTCAATCAGCCCCAGCATTTT
>TRBV30|-|TRBJ2-5|TRBD1
CAGDPGQGRLETQYF
TGTGCCGGCGATCCGGGACAGGGGAGATTAGAGACCCAGTACTTC
>TRBV5-6|-|TRBJ2-4|-
CASSLSRENIQYF
TGTGCCAGCAGCTTGTCCAGGGAGAACATTCAGTACTTC
>TRBV27|-|TRBJ2-7|-
CASSSLGAPYEQYF
TGTGCCAGCAGTTCCTTGGGAGCCCCCTACGAGCAGTACTTC
>TRBV4-3|-|TRBJ2-7|TRBD2
CASSQGTSGSGYEQYF
TGCGCCAGCAGCCAGGGGACTAGCGGGAGTGGGTACGAGCAGTACTTC
>TRBV7-9|-|TRBJ2-5|TRBD1
CASSLAGGSQETQYF
TGTGCCAGCAGCTTAGCAGGGGGCTCCCAAGAGACCCAGTACTTC
>TRBV27|-|TRBJ1-2|TRBD1
CASRPGGASGYTF
TGTGCCAGCAGACCAGGGGGCGCTTCGGGCTACACCTTC
>TRBV4-3|-|TRBJ2-7|-
CASSQDGSYEQYF
TGCGCCAGCAGCCAAGATGGGAGCTACGAGCAGTACTTC
>TRBV7-9|-|TRBJ1-1|-
CASSLDQGQNTEAFF
TGTGCCAGCAGCTTAGACCAGGGGCAGAACACTGAAGCTTTCTTT
>TRBV2|-|TRBJ1-6|-
CASSEAWQNSPLHF
TGTGCCAGCAGTGAAGCGTGGCAGAATTCACCCCTCCACTTT